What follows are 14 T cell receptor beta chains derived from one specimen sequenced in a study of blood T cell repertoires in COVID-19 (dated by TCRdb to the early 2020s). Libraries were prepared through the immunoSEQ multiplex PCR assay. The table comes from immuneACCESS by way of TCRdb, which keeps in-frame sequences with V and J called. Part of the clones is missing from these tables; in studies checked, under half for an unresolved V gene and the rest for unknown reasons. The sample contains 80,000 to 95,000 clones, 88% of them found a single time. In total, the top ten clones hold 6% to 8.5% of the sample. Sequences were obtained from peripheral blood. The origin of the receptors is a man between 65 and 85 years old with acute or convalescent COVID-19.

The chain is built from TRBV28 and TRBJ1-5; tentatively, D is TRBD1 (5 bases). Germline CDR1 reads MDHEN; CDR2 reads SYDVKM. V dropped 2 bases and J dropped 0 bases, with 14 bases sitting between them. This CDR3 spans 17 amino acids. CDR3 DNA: TGTGCCAGCAGTTTAATCAGGGCAACGTATAGCAATCAGCCCCAGCATTTT. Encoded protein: CASSLIRATYSNQPQHF.

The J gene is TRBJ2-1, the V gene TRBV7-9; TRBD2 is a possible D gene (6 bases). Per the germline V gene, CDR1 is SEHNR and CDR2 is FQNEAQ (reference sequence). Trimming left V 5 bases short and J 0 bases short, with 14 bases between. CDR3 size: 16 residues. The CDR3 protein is CASSHVWGVSYNEQFF. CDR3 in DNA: TGTGCCAGCAGCCACGTGTGGGGGGTCTCCTACAATGAGCAGTTCTTC.

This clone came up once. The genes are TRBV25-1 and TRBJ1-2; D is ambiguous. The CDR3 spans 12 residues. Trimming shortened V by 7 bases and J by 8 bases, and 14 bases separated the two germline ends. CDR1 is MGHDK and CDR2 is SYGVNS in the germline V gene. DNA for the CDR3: TGTGCCAGCACTCGCCCCTCGGGAGGCTACACCTTC. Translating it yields CASTRPSGGYTF.

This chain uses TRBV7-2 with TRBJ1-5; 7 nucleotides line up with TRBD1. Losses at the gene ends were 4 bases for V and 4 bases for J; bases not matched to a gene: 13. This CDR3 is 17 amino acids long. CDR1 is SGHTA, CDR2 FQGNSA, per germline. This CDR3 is CASSSTKFGTANQPQHF. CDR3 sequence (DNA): TGTGCCAGCAGCTCGACGAAATTTGGGACAGCGAATCAGCCCCAGCATTTT.

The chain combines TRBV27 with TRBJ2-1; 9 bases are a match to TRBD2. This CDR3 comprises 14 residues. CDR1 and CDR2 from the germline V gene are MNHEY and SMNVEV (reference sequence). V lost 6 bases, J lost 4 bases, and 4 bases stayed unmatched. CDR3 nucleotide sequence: TGTGCCAGCAGAACTAGCGGGCCATACAATGAGCAGTTCTTC. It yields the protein CASRTSGPYNEQFF.

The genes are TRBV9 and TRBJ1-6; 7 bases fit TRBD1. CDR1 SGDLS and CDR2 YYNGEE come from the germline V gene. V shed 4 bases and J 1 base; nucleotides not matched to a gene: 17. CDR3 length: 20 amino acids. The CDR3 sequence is CASSSGNPGGRKSYNSPLHF. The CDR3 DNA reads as TGTGCCAGCAGCTCGGGGAACCCAGGGGGTAGAAAGTCCTATAATTCACCCCTCCACTTT.

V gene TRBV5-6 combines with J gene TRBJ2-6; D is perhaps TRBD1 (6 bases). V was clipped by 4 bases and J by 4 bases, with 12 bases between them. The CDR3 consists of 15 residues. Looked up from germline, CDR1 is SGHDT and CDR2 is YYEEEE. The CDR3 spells CASSPNRVGANVLTF. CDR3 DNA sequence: TGTGCCAGCAGCCCGAACAGGGTAGGGGCCAACGTCCTGACTTTC.

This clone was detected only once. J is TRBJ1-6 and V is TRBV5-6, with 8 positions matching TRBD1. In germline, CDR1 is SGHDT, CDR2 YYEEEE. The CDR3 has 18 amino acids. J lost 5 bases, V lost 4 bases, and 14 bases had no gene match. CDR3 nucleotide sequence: TGTGCCAGCAGCCCCATAATGACAGGGGCCCACCATAATTCACCCCTCCACTTT. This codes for CASSPIMTGAHHNSPLHF.

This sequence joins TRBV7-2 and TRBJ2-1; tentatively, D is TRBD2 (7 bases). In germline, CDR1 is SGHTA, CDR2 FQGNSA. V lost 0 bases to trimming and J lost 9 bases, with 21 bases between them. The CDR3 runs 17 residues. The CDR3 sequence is CASSLAHLGGGRGEQFF. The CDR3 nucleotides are TGTGCCAGCAGCTTAGCCCATTTGGGGGGGGGCCGTGGTGAGCAGTTCTTC.

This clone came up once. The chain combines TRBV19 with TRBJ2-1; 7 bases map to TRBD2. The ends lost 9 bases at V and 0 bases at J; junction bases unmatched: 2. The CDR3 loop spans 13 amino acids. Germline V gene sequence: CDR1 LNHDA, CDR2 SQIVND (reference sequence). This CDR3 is CASRGSSYNEQFF. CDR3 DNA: TGTGCCAGCCGCGGGAGCTCCTACAATGAGCAGTTCTTC.

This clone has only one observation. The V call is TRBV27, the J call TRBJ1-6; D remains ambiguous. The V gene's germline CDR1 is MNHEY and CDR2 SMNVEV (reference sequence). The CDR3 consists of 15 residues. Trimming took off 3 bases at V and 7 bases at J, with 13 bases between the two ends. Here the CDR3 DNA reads TGTGCCAGCAGTTTCCTCCCCGACTCAAATTCACCCCTCCACTTT. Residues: CASSFLPDSNSPLHF.

The CDR3: CASRGVGGPYNEQFF. The CDR3 DNA is TGCGCCAGCAGGGGAGTGGGCGGCCCCTACAATGAGCAGTTCTTC. This rearrangement joins TRBV5-1 to TRBJ2-1; tentative D call: TRBD2 (5 bases). Trimming pared 5 bases from V and 2 bases from J, leaving 14 bases between. This CDR3 region has 15 residues. Per the germline V gene, CDR1 is SGHRS and CDR2 is YFSETQ.

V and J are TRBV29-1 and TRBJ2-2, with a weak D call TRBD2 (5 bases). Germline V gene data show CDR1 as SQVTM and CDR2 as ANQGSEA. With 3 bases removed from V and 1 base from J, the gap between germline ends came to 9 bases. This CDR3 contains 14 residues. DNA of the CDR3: TGCAGCGTTGACCCCGGGGTGAACACCGGGGAGCTGTTTTTT. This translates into CSVDPGVNTGELFF.

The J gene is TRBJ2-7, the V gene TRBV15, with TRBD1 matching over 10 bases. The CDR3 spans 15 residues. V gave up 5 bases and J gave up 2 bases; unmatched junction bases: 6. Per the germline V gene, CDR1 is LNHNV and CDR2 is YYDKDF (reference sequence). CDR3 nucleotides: TGTGCCACCAGCGCACGGGACAGGGGAACCTACGAGCAGTACTTC. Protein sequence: CATSARDRGTYEQYF.